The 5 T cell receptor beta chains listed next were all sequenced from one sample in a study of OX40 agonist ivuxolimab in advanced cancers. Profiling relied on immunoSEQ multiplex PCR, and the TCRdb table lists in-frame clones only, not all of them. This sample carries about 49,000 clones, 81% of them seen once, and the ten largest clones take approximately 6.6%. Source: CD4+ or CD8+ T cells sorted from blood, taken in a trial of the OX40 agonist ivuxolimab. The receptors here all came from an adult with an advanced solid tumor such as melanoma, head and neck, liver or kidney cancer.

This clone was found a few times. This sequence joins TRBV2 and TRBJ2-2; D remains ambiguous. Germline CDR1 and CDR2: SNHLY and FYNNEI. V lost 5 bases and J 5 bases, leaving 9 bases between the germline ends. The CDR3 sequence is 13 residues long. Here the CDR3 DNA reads TGTGCCAGCAGTAATGGGGATACCGGGGAGCTGTTTTTT. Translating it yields CASSNGDTGELFF.

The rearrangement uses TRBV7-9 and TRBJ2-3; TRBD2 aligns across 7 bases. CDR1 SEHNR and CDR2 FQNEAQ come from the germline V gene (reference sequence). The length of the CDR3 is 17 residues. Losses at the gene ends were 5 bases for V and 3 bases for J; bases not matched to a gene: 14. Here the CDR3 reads CASSPQREPAGTDTQYF. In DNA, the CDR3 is TGTGCCAGCAGCCCCCAGCGGGAACCGGCAGGAACAGATACGCAGTATTTT.

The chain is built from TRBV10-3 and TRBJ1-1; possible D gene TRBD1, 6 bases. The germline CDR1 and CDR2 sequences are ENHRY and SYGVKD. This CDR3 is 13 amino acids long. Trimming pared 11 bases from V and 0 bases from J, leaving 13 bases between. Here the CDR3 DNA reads TGTGCCTCATGGGGGCAGATGAACACTGAAGCTTTCTTT. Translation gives CASWGQMNTEAFF.

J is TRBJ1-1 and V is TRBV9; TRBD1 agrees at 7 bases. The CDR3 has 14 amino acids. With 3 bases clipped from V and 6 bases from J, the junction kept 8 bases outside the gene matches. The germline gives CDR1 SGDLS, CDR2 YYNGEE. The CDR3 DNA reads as TGTGCCAGCAGCGCGACAGGGATTAAGGCTGAAGCTTTCTTT. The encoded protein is CASSATGIKAEAFF.

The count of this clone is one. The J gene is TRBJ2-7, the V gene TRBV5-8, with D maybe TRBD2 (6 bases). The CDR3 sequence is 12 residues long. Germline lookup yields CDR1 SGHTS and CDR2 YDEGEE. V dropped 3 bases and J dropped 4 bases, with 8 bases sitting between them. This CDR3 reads CASSSAGYEQYF. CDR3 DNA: TGTGCCAGCAGCTCGGCGGGGTACGAGCAGTACTTC.